This T cell receptor beta chain was profiled in a study of a mutant IDH1 vaccine in newly diagnosed glioma. Study-level information: Patients had received radiotherapy, temozolomide, or both previously, most receiving both.

Measured with immunoSEQ multiplex PCR; TCRdb has only the in-frame clones, and not every one. The sample records tens of thousands of clones, roughly 84% being singletons. Time point described: week 47, end of study. Topical imiquimod was applied with each vaccine dose, which held 300 ug of mutant IDH1 20-mer peptide. In regard to this clone: Its antigen is undetermined.

The CDR3 is 14 residues long. Trimming stripped 6 bases from V and 5 bases from J, with 16 bases between. CDR1 MNHEY and CDR2 SVGAGI come from the germline V gene. This clonotype was obtained from a man in his forties with glioma. The chain is built from TRBV6-5 and TRBJ2-5; TRBD2 might be the D (5 bases). Sequences were derived from PBMCs, sampled from a glioma patient whose treatment included an IDH1 peptide vaccine. The CDR3, as DNA: TGTGCCAGCAGACAAACTAGGGTTGGGGAGACCCAGTACTTC. Translating it yields CASRQTRVGETQYF.